Following are 28 T cell receptor beta chains from one sample sequenced in a study of cytomegalovirus exposure and HLA in healthy donors. It was with 60 Vbeta and 13 Jbeta primers that the PCR ran. Assay: immunoSEQ multiplex PCR; the TCRdb copy retains only in-frame clones and omits some. This table has 150,000 or so clones, 80% appearing once. Sequences were obtained from PBMCs. Receptors were obtained from a man aged 50 to 60 in good health and CMV-seronegative.

The CDR3 loop is CASRGGGQGPGELFF. The CDR3 bases are TGTGCCAGCAGGGGGGGTGGTCAAGGACCCGGGGAGCTGTTTTTT. The rearrangement links TRBV25-1 to TRBJ2-2; weak D call: TRBD2 (6 bases). V lost 6 bases and J 6 bases, leaving 17 bases between the germline ends. The germline V gene encodes CDR1 MGHDK and CDR2 SYGVNS. This CDR3 contains 15 residues.

This rearrangement joins TRBV19 to TRBJ2-1, with 10 bases that match TRBD1. Germline trimming cut 3 bases from V and 3 bases from J; bases unmatched to any gene: 5. Germline loops: CDR1 LNHDA, CDR2 SQIVND (reference sequence). CDR3 size: 16 residues. The CDR3 nucleotides are TGTGCCAGTAGTATGGGCGACAGGGGGCTCTACAATGAGCAGTTCTTC. This encodes CASSMGDRGLYNEQFF.

The rearrangement joins TRBV6-6 to TRBJ1-1; TRBD1 aligns across 8 bases. CDR3 length equals 14 residues. In germline, CDR1 is MNHNY, CDR2 SVGAGI (reference sequence). The trim removed 5 bases at V and 2 bases at J, leaving 4 bases unmatched. Here the CDR3 reads CASSGDRINTEAFF. As DNA, the CDR3 is TGTGCCAGCAGTGGGGACAGGATTAACACTGAAGCTTTCTTT.

The genes are TRBV28 and TRBJ1-2, with TRBD1 matching over 9 bases. This CDR3 comprises 11 residues. Per germline, CDR1 MDHEN and CDR2 SYDVKM. V lost 11 bases to trimming and J lost 5 bases; unmatched junction nucleotides: 3. CDR3 region: CAGGTGYGYTF. DNA of the CDR3: TGTGCCGGCGGGACAGGGTATGGCTACACCTTC.

The chain links TRBV14 to TRBJ2-5; D is perhaps TRBD2 (5 bases). The CDR3 loop spans 13 amino acids. CDR1 is SGHDN, CDR2 FVKESK, per germline. V was trimmed by 2 bases and J by 7 bases, leaving 11 bases between them. The CDR3 nucleotides read TGTGCCAGCAGCCAACTGCAGGCGGGGACCCAGTACTTC. This gives the protein CASSQLQAGTQYF.

This clone was counted between two and nine times. The chain recombines TRBV29-1 with TRBJ2-1; D might be TRBD1 (5 bases). V was cut by 4 bases and J by 6 bases, with 7 bases left in between. CDR3 size: 11 residues. Per germline, CDR1 SQVTM and CDR2 ANQGSEA. The CDR3 here is CSVGQFNEQFF. The CDR3 region has the DNA TGCAGCGTTGGACAGTTCAATGAGCAGTTCTTC.

CDR3 amino acids: CASSLPGRGNQPQHF. The CDR3 DNA reads as TGTGCCAGCAGTTTACCCGGGAGGGGGAATCAGCCCCAGCATTTT. The chain uses TRBV28 and TRBJ1-5, with D possibly being TRBD1 (6 bases). This CDR3 has 15 amino acids. From germline, CDR1 is MDHEN and CDR2 SYDVKM. The V gene lost 2 bases and the J gene lost 4 bases, with 12 bases spanning the gap.

The chain recombines TRBV15 with TRBJ2-2, with a possible D match to TRBD2 (6 bases). The CDR3 runs to 15 residues. The germline gives CDR1 LNHNV, CDR2 YYDKDF (reference sequence). Trimming took off 3 bases at V and 6 bases at J, with 14 bases between the two ends. DNA for the CDR3: TGTGCCACCAGCAGGGGCGGGGAAGGAGCCGGGGAGCTGTTTTTT. Protein product: CATSRGGEGAGELFF.

The chain couples TRBV6-5 to TRBJ1-1, with D possibly TRBD1 on 5 matching bases. The V gene lost 0 bases and the J gene lost 5 bases, with 13 bases spanning the gap. Germline assignment: CDR1 MNHEY and CDR2 SVGAGI. This CDR3 spans 15 amino acids. This CDR3 is CASSYSIQGSTEAFF. CDR3 DNA sequence: TGTGCCAGCAGTTACTCGATTCAGGGTTCGACTGAAGCTTTCTTT.

The V gene is TRBV6-6, the J gene TRBJ2-3; 7 nucleotides agree with TRBD2. This CDR3 contains 16 residues. The J segment lost 1 base and the V segment lost 7 bases, leaving 11 bases of the junction unmatched. Germline V gene sequence: CDR1 MNHNY, CDR2 SVGAGI (reference sequence). CDR3: CASTRLAGGGTDTQYF. CDR3 sequence (DNA): TGTGCCAGCACCCGACTAGCTGGGGGGGGCACAGATACGCAGTATTTT.

J is TRBJ2-1 and V is TRBV5-6; the match to TRBD2 covers 13 bases. The CDR3 runs 18 residues. Germline values: CDR1 SGHDT, CDR2 YYEEEE. Trimming at V came to 2 bases and at J to 4 bases, leaving 9 bases not matched to a gene. The CDR3 spells CASSFRTSGGPPYNEQFF. For the CDR3, the DNA is TGTGCCAGCAGCTTTAGGACTAGCGGGGGCCCTCCTTACAATGAGCAGTTCTTC.

The chain couples TRBV14 to TRBJ1-3, with D perhaps matching TRBD1 (5 bases). Trimming pared 2 bases from V and 4 bases from J, leaving 12 bases between. From germline, CDR1 is SGHDN and CDR2 FVKESK. This CDR3 is built from 15 residues. The CDR3 loop is CASSQLGGPGNTIYF. The CDR3 coding sequence is TGTGCCAGCAGCCAACTCGGGGGTCCAGGAAACACCATATATTTT.

This clone was seen a few times. CDR3 DNA: TGTGCAAGTCGCTTAGTTGGACACGCCATAAAGGGAGCTTTCTTT. Translation gives CASRLVGHAIKGAFF. V gene TRBV12-2 combines with J gene TRBJ1-1; the table's D call, TRBD1, has no DNA check behind it. TRBV12-2 is shown as a pseudogene. This CDR3 contains 15 residues.

This chain's CDR3 is CASTPWAGQGTETQYF. The CDR3 DNA sequence: TGTGCCAGCACCCCCTGGGCGGGACAGGGAACAGAGACCCAGTACTTC. The chain employs TRBV5-4 and TRBJ2-5; 9 positions agree with TRBD1. The CDR3 runs to 16 residues. With 6 bases clipped from V and 4 bases from J, the junction kept 13 bases outside the gene matches. The germline V gene encodes CDR1 SGHNT and CDR2 YYREEE (reference sequence).

CDR3 DNA sequence: TGTGCCACCTTTGGCCGAGGACAGGGGATTGGTGGCTACACCTTC. It yields the protein CATFGRGQGIGGYTF. The chain recombines TRBV19 with TRBJ1-2, with TRBD1 matching over 9 bases. The CDR3 is made up of 15 amino acids. The V and J ends lost 10 bases and 7 bases, in that order; junction bases with no gene match: 16. The germline V gene encodes CDR1 LNHDA and CDR2 SQIVND (reference sequence).

The DNA for the CDR3 is TGTGCCAGCAGTTCTCAGAGGGGGCGGTATGGGAATGGCTACACCTTC. Protein product: CASSSQRGRYGNGYTF. V and J are TRBV28 and TRBJ1-2; 7 bases are a match to TRBD1. V gave up 4 bases and J gave up 6 bases; unmatched junction bases: 14. The CDR3 has 16 residues. Looked up from germline, CDR1 is MDHEN and CDR2 is SYDVKM.

This chain links TRBV6-5 with TRBJ1-1, with 8 bases lining up with TRBD1. The CDR3 consists of 14 residues. Germline V gives CDR1 MNHEY, CDR2 SVGAGI. V dropped 5 bases and J dropped 1; count of bases not matched to a gene: 3. The chain's CDR3 is CASSPGTGNTEAFF. The CDR3 nucleotides are TGTGCCAGCAGTCCCGGGACAGGGAACACTGAAGCTTTCTTT.

This chain links TRBV18 with TRBJ2-2; 8 bases agree with TRBD1. Trimming removed 3 bases from V and 5 bases from J; junction bases left unmatched: 2. This CDR3 has 14 residues. Germline CDR1 reads KGHSH; CDR2 reads LQKENI. CDR3 in DNA: TGTGCCAGCTCACCGGGACAGGCGACCGGGGAGCTGTTTTTT. Encoded protein: CASSPGQATGELFF.

The chain recombines TRBV11-2 with TRBJ2-5; TRBD1 agrees at 7 bases. The CDR3 length is 15 residues. V gave up 4 bases and J gave up 1 base; unmatched junction bases: 6. Germline V gives CDR1 SGHAT, CDR2 FQNNGV. CDR3 amino acids: CASSSVQGPQETQYF. As DNA, the CDR3 is TGTGCCAGCAGCTCAGTACAGGGGCCCCAAGAGACCCAGTACTTC.

This rearrangement joins TRBV5-1 to TRBJ2-3; TRBD1 aligns across 10 bases. Germline assignment: CDR1 SGHRS and CDR2 YFSETQ. The ends lost 9 bases at V and 4 bases at J; junction bases unmatched: 11. This CDR3 has 15 residues. CDR3 residues: CATSAGTGVSDTQYF. As DNA, the CDR3 is TGCGCCACATCGGCGGGGACAGGGGTGTCAGATACGCAGTATTTT.

This clone was found once. The V gene is TRBV19, the J gene TRBJ1-6, with D unclear. The CDR3 totals 16 residues. From germline, CDR1 is LNHDA and CDR2 SQIVND (reference sequence). V dropped 5 bases and J dropped 2 bases, with 13 bases sitting between them. In DNA, the CDR3 is TGTGCCAGTAGTTCTTCGGGGAAAACCTATAATTCACCCCTCCACTTT. It codes for CASSSSGKTYNSPLHF.

This sequence joins TRBV9 and TRBJ2-1, with 12 bases aligning to TRBD2. The CDR3 extends over 16 amino acids. Trimming cost V 6 bases and J 2 bases; bases outside gene matches: 6. Germline CDR1 and CDR2: SGDLS and YYNGEE. CDR3 DNA sequence: TGTGCCAGCACCAGACTAGCGGGAGAGGCCTACAATGAGCAGTTCTTC. It specifies CASTRLAGEAYNEQFF.

This sequence joins TRBV7-9 and TRBJ1-1, with TRBD1 matching 11 bases. The germline V gene encodes CDR1 SEHNR and CDR2 FQNEAQ (reference sequence). The V gene end was trimmed by 5 bases and the J gene end by 5 bases; junction bases not matched to a gene: 10. The CDR3 loop spans 16 amino acids. CDR3 amino acids: CASSPRTGGVGTEAFF. CDR3 sequence (DNA): TGTGCCAGCAGCCCCCGGACAGGGGGCGTAGGAACTGAAGCTTTCTTT.

Written as DNA, the CDR3 is TGTGCCAGTAGAGGGGGGGTTGGGACACCTTACACCTTC. This codes for CASRGGVGTPYTF. J is TRBJ1-2 and V is TRBV19, with D possibly TRBD1 on 6 matching bases. The CDR3 contains 13 residues. Deletions cut 6 bases from V and 11 bases from J, with 19 bases between. Per the germline V gene, CDR1 is LNHDA and CDR2 is SQIVND (reference sequence).

The genes are TRBV6-5 and TRBJ1-5, with D possibly matching TRBD1 (5 bases). This CDR3 spans 13 amino acids. Between the trimmed V and J ends, which lost 2 bases and 7 bases, there was a span of 9 bases. The germline CDR1 and CDR2 sequences are MNHEY and SVGAGI. DNA for the CDR3: TGTGCCAGCAGTTACCGGGCAGGGCAGCCCCAGCATTTT. Translating gives CASSYRAGQPQHF.

The rearrangement uses TRBV21-1 and TRBJ1-2. TRBV21-1 is shown as a pseudogene. The CDR3 is made up of 14 amino acids. The CDR3 DNA is TGTGCCAGCAGCAATCGAGGGGGGGACTATGGCTACACCTTC. Protein sequence: CASSNRGGDYGYTF.

The chain has TRBV5-4 and TRBJ2-3; a weak D match, TRBD2 (6 bases). The V end lost 3 bases, the J end lost 3 bases, and 17 bases lay between the germline ends. This CDR3 spans 16 amino acids. Germline V lookup: CDR1 SGHNT, CDR2 YYREEE (reference sequence). CDR3 sequence reads: CASSSRSGVMTDTQYF. The DNA of the CDR3 is TGTGCCAGCAGCTCCAGATCGGGAGTTATGACAGATACGCAGTATTTT.

This clone was counted a single time. The rearrangement joins TRBV25-1 to TRBJ1-1; TRBD1 might be the D (6 bases). CDR3 size: 16 residues. The ends were cut back, 1 base at V and 3 bases at J, with 15 bases in the middle. Germline CDR1 is MGHDK and CDR2 is SYGVNS. The DNA for the CDR3 is TGTGCCAGCAGTGAATCGGGCAGGGGCCCACACACTGAAGCTTTCTTT. Its protein product is CASSESGRGPHTEAFF.